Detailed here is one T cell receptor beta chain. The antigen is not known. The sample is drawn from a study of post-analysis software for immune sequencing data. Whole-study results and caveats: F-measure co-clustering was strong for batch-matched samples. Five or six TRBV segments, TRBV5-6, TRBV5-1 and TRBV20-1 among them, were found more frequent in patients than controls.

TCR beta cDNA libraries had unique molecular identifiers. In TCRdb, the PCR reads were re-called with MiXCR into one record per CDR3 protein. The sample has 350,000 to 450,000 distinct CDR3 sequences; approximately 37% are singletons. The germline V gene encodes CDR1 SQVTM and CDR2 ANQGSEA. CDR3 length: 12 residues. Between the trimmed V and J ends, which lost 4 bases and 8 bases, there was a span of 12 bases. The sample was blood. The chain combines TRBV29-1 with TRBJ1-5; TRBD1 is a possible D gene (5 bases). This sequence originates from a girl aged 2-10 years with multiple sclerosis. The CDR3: CSVGQGGEPQHF. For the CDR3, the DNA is TGCAGCGTTGGGCAGGGCGGGGAGCCCCAGCATTTT.